This T cell receptor (beta chain) appears in the sequencing data of a study of blood T cell repertoires in COVID-19. Background on the study: Nucleic acid was either cDNA or gDNA, and it came from T cells, B-cell-depleted T cells, or PBMCs.

Data came from immunoSEQ multiplex PCR; TCRdb stores just in-frame clones and leaves some out. The sample has 55,000 or so clones, roughly three quarters seen once; the top ten hold 3.2%. This clone has more than one count but fewer than ten. The CDR3 has 14 residues. Losses at the gene ends were 2 bases for V and 11 bases for J; bases not matched to a gene: 8. Germline V lookup: CDR1 GTSNPN, CDR2 SVGIG (reference sequence). The sample was peripheral blood. The source is a man between 60 and 70 years old with acute or convalescent COVID-19. The chain joins TRBV30 to TRBJ1-6; TRBD1 matches 8 bases. Here the CDR3 reads CAWSFGQGGPPLHF. CDR3 bases: TGTGCCTGGAGTTTTGGACAGGGTGGGCCACCCCTCCACTTT.